These 22 T cell receptor beta chains originate from one sample sequenced in a study of T cell repertoires and HLA-DP antigens. Antigen specificity for these receptors is unknown. Profiling relied on immunoSEQ multiplex PCR, and the TCRdb table lists in-frame clones only, not all of them. Of roughly 120,000 clones detected, 90% to 95% appear once; the ten largest clones hold over 0.25%. Sequenced sample: CD4+ T cells from PBMCs. The receptor set was obtained from a young woman in good health and CMV-seronegative.

This chain connects TRBV11-3 to TRBJ2-3, with 7 bases matching TRBD1. V lost 3 bases, J lost 6 bases, and 12 bases stayed unmatched. CDR1 and CDR2 from the germline V gene are SGHNT and YENEEA. This CDR3 is 16 amino acids long. The CDR3 coding sequence is TGTGCCAGCAGCTTCTCTACAGGGGCTGCCGGGGATACGCAGTATTTT. Its protein is CASSFSTGAAGDTQYF.

The chain couples TRBV10-3 to TRBJ2-2, with D unresolved. Germline V lookup: CDR1 ENHRY, CDR2 SYGVKD. With 0 bases removed from V and 1 base from J, the gap between germline ends came to 3 bases. CDR3 length equals 14 residues. The CDR3: CAISESGNTGELFF. The CDR3, as DNA: TGTGCCATCAGTGAGTCAGGGAACACCGGGGAGCTGTTTTTT.

This chain uses TRBV6-1 with TRBJ2-7; D is uncertain. The germline CDR1 and CDR2 sequences are MNHNS and SASEGT. Trimming shortened V by 0 bases and J by 3 bases, and 6 bases separated the two germline ends. The length of the CDR3 is 13 residues. The CDR3 region has the DNA TGTGCCAGCAGTGAAGCGGCCGTCTACGAGCAGTACGTC. The encoded protein is CASSEAAVYEQYV.

This chain uses TRBV5-1 with TRBJ2-3; no firm D call. V was shortened by 4 bases and J by 10 bases, with 16 bases between the two germline ends. The CDR3 spans 13 residues. Germline V gives CDR1 SGHRS, CDR2 YFSETQ. As DNA, the CDR3 is TGCGCCAGCAGCCACCTGGAGAAGTCGGCGCAGTATTTT. Translating gives CASSHLEKSAQYF.

J is TRBJ1-2 and V is TRBV5-6, with D hard to call. This CDR3 has 13 residues. The V end lost 1 base, the J end lost 4 bases, and 8 bases lay between the germline ends. Germline V lookup: CDR1 SGHDT, CDR2 YYEEEE. The CDR3 coding sequence is TGTGCCAGCAGCTTGTTGGTTACCTATGGCTACACCTTC. It encodes CASSLLVTYGYTF.

The chain is built from TRBV5-1 and TRBJ1-2; D call uncertain. In germline, CDR1 is SGHRS, CDR2 YFSETQ. The ends were cut back, 0 bases at V and 8 bases at J, with 11 bases in the middle. This CDR3 is built from 13 residues. CDR3 coding DNA: TGCGCCAGCAGCTTGGACAGATCAGGAGGCTACACCTTC. Its translation is CASSLDRSGGYTF.

V is TRBV19 and J is TRBJ2-3, with 10 bases matching TRBD2. CDR1 LNHDA and CDR2 SQIVND come from the germline V gene (reference sequence). Unmatched junction bases numbered 3, after V lost 6 bases and J lost 3 bases. This CDR3 comprises 14 residues. The CDR3 region is CASRISGGTDTQYF. DNA for the CDR3: TGTGCCAGTAGGATTAGCGGGGGGACAGATACGCAGTATTTT. The whole variable domain, remainder taken from reference TRBV19 and TRBJ2-3, is DGGITQSPKYLFRKEGQNVTLSCEQNLNHDAMYWYRQDPGQGLRLIYYSQIVNDFQKGDIAEGYSVSREKKESFPLTVTSAQKNPTAFYLCASRISGGTDTQYFGPGTRLTVL.

This chain links TRBV7-2 with TRBJ1-5; perhaps TRBD1 as D (6 bases). CDR1 is SGHTA, CDR2 FQGNSA, per germline. The CDR3 consists of 15 residues. V lost 5 bases and J lost 3, with 14 bases in between. The CDR3 region has the DNA TGTGCCAGCAGCAAGGACAGAGGGATCAATCAGCCCCAGCATTTT. Amino acids: CASSKDRGINQPQHF.

The V and J genes are TRBV7-2 and TRBJ2-5; 7 bases map to TRBD1. CDR3 size: 14 residues. Germline CDR1 SGHTA, CDR2 FQGNSA. V was clipped by 4 bases and J by 4 bases; unmatched bases: 6. The CDR3 region is CASSSTGLGETQYF. In DNA form, the CDR3 reads TGTGCCAGCAGCTCGACAGGGCTCGGAGAGACCCAGTACTTC.

The V gene is TRBV2, the J gene TRBJ2-1, with D possibly being TRBD2 (5 bases). CDR3 length: 17 residues. The V end was cut by 0 bases, the J end by 0 bases, with 12 bases between. Germline V gene data show CDR1 as SNHLY and CDR2 as FYNNEI. The CDR3: CASSEARGLNSYNEQFF. The CDR3 DNA reads as TGTGCCAGCAGTGAAGCGCGAGGACTGAACTCCTACAATGAGCAGTTCTTC.

The chain joins TRBV7-2 to TRBJ2-5; TRBD2 might be the D (7 bases). The CDR3 contains 15 residues. Per germline, CDR1 SGHTA and CDR2 FQGNSA. The V end was cut by 7 bases, the J end by 3 bases, with 18 bases between. The CDR3 DNA sequence: TGTGCCAGCAACCTAGGGGGGACTATCGAAGAGACCCAGTACTTC. This translates into CASNLGGTIEETQYF.

The table lists this clone with a few counts. The J gene is TRBJ2-1, the V gene TRBV2; D is ambiguous. From germline, CDR1 is SNHLY and CDR2 FYNNEI. Trimming took off 11 bases at V and 0 bases at J, with 11 bases between the two ends. The CDR3 spans 13 residues. The CDR3: CAGSSSSYNEQFF. The CDR3 bases are TGTGCCGGCTCGTCCAGCTCCTACAATGAGCAGTTCTTC.

The genes are TRBV9 and TRBJ2-3, with 7 bases that match TRBD2. The CDR3 has 15 residues. Germline V gene sequence: CDR1 SGDLS, CDR2 YYNGEE. With 3 bases clipped from V and 0 bases from J, the junction kept 4 bases outside the gene matches. The CDR3, as DNA: TGTGCCAGCAGCGCCCTAGCGGAGAGCACAGATACGCAGTATTTT. Its translation is CASSALAESTDTQYF.

The CDR3 DNA is TGTGCCAGCAGGGCCACAGATACGCAGTATTTT. It codes for CASRATDTQYF. This chain uses TRBV6-5 with TRBJ2-3; D not certain. Trimming took 6 bases from V and 2 from J, leaving 3 bases between them. This CDR3 contains 11 residues. Germline loops: CDR1 MNHEY, CDR2 SVGAGI.

The J gene is TRBJ1-2, the V gene TRBV5-6; TRBD1 matches 9 bases. Germline CDR1 and CDR2: SGHDT and YYEEEE. CDR3 length: 15 amino acids. The trim removed 3 bases at V and 8 bases at J, leaving 11 bases unmatched. CDR3 nucleotides: TGTGCCAGCAGCTCCCTACCGGGACAGGGCAGCGGCTACACCTTC. Its translation is CASSSLPGQGSGYTF.

The CDR3 is CASSYRTGDNEQFF. In nucleotides, the CDR3 is TGTGCCAGCAGCTACCGGACAGGGGATAATGAGCAGTTCTTC. The rearrangement uses TRBV7-2 and TRBJ2-1; 9 nucleotides line up with TRBD1. There are 14 residues in the CDR3. CDR1 SGHTA and CDR2 FQGNSA come from the germline V gene. V was clipped by 4 bases and J by 7 bases; unmatched bases: 5. Supplemented by reference TRBV7-2 and TRBJ2-1, the full variable domain reads GAGVSQSPSNKVTEKGKDVELRCDPISGHTALYWYRQSLGQGLEFLIYFQGNSAPDKSGLPSDRFSAERTGGSVSTLTIQRTQQEDSAVYLCASSYRTGDNEQFFGPGTRLTVL.

The chain is built from TRBV7-8 and TRBJ1-5, with 7 bases matching TRBD1. Germline values: CDR1 SGHVS, CDR2 FQNEAQ. J gave up 0 bases and V 4 bases, and 12 bases lay outside the gene matches. The CDR3 has 18 residues. The CDR3 DNA reads TGTGCCAGCAGCTCCCCCAGACAGGGACCTTATAGCAATCAGCCCCAGCATTTT. Encoded protein: CASSSPRQGPYSNQPQHF. The full variable domain, completed using reference TRBV7-8 and TRBJ1-5, is GAGVSQSPRYKVAKRGQDVALRCDPISGHVSLFWYQQALGQGPEFLTYFQNEAQLDKSGLPSDRFFAERPEGSVSTLKIQRTQQEDSAVYLCASSSPRQGPYSNQPQHFGDGTRLSIL.

The CDR3 nucleotides are TGTGCCAGCAGCTTAGACAGGGGGCTAAGCGGGGAGCTGTTTTTT. Translating it yields CASSLDRGLSGELFF. The chain links TRBV7-2 to TRBJ2-2; 9 bases line up with TRBD1. The germline V gene has CDR1 SGHTA and CDR2 FQGNSA. The CDR3 is made up of 15 amino acids. Unmatched junction bases numbered 4, after V lost 1 base and J lost 7 bases.

The CDR3 region has the DNA TGTGCCAGCAGCCCCGGACAGAGCTATGGCTACACCTTC. As protein: CASSPGQSYGYTF. The rearrangement joins TRBV11-2 to TRBJ1-2, with D possibly TRBD1 on 6 matching bases. Germline CDR1 SGHAT, CDR2 FQNNGV. V lost 5 bases and J lost 4, with 11 bases in between. The CDR3 consists of 13 residues. The entire variable domain, with the rest obtained from reference TRBV11-2 and TRBJ1-2, is as follows: EAGVAQSPRYKIIEKRQSVAFWCNPISGHATLYWYQQILGQGPKLLIQFQNNGVVDDSQLPKDRFSAERLKGVDSTLKIQPAKLEDSAVYLCASSPGQSYGYTFGSGTRLTVV.

This clone was found once. The gene calls are TRBV6-1 and TRBJ1-6, with D possibly TRBD1 on 5 matching bases. Trimming pared 3 bases from V and 8 bases from J, leaving 11 bases between. From germline, CDR1 is MNHNS and CDR2 SASEGT. The CDR3 spans 14 residues. DNA of the CDR3: TGTGCCAGCAGTGATCGGGGGGTTTATTCACCCCTCCACTTT. It codes for CASSDRGVYSPLHF.

The chain joins TRBV15 to TRBJ1-5; weak D call: TRBD1 (5 bases). CDR1 and CDR2 (germline): LNHNV, YYDKDF (reference sequence). V lost 2 bases and J 1 base, leaving 12 bases between the germline ends. The CDR3 sequence is 16 residues long. The chain's CDR3 is CATSRTQGKSNQPQHF. As DNA, the CDR3 is TGTGCCACCAGCAGAACGCAGGGTAAAAGCAATCAGCCCCAGCATTTT.

The rearrangement joins TRBV7-8 to TRBJ2-1, with TRBD2 matching over 12 bases. V shed 1 base, J shed 9 bases, and the junction held 4 bases outside the gene matches. The CDR3 extends over 15 amino acids. In germline, CDR1 is SGHVS, CDR2 FQNEAQ. CDR3 coding DNA: TGTGCCAGCAGCTTAGTACTAGCGGGGGGTGGTGAGCAGTTCTTC. It translates to CASSLVLAGGGEQFF.